The rows below give T cell receptor beta chains drawn from one sample of a study of OX40 agonist ivuxolimab in advanced cancers. The table came from immunoSEQ multiplex PCR; TCRdb's copy has only in-frame clones and leaves some out. The data hold approximately 90,000 clones, with about 90% observed a single time. This material consisted of CD4+ or CD8+ T cells sorted from blood, taken in a trial of the OX40 agonist ivuxolimab. The receptors here all came from an adult with an advanced solid tumor such as melanoma, head and neck, liver or kidney cancer. Each CDR3 is given with its conserved first and last residue. A D gene is named only where the DNA matches it firmly. Not every row has a clone size; where given, it reads once, few, many or a size class.

d_gene,abundance,v_gene,j_gene,CDR3aa,CDR3nt
TRBD1,-,TRBV27,TRBJ1-4,CASSGQGGDEKLFF,TGTGCCAGCAGTGGACAGGGTGGGGATGAAAAACTGTTTTTT
-,-,TRBV5-1,TRBJ1-6,CASSFEGGSSPLHF,TGCGCCAGCAGCTTTGAAGGTGGAAGTTCACCCCTCCACTTT
-,-,TRBV6-1,TRBJ2-1,CASSPAGYEQFF,TGTGCCAGCAGCCCCGCTGGCTATGAGCAGTTCTTC
-,-,TRBV29-1,TRBJ2-2,CSVEVAPLRGTGELFF,TGCAGCGTTGAAGTCGCTCCCCTAAGAGGCACCGGGGAGCTGTTTTTT
TRBD2,-,TRBV10-3,TRBJ2-1,CAIQTSGANNEQFF,TGTGCCATCCAGACTAGCGGAGCCAACAATGAGCAGTTCTTC
-,few,TRBV9,TRBJ1-3,CASSVEGSSGNTIYF,TGTGCCAGCAGCGTAGAGGGGAGCTCTGGAAACACCATATATTTT
-,-,TRBV19,TRBJ1-1,CASSILSEAFF,TGTGCCAGTAGTATACTTTCTGAGGCTTTCTTT
TRBD1,-,TRBV7-6,TRBJ2-7,CASSPGQGVAYEQYF,TGTGCCAGCAGCCCGGGACAGGGGGTCGCCTACGAGCAGTACTTC
TRBD2,-,TRBV30,TRBJ2-6,CAWSVQELAGSGANVLTF,TGTGCCTGGAGTGTACAGGAACTAGCGGGCTCTGGGGCCAACGTCCTGACTTTC
TRBD2,-,TRBV2,TRBJ2-1,CASSVPLAGTYNEQFF,TGTGCCAGCAGTGTCCCCCTAGCGGGCACATACAATGAGCAGTTCTTC
TRBD1,-,TRBV30,TRBJ2-7,CAWSLGQGQRGQYF,TGTGCCTGGAGCCTTGGACAGGGTCAACGAGGGCAGTACTTC
-,-,TRBV7-3,TRBJ2-3,CASSQNGGWGPQYF,TGTGCCAGCAGCCAAAATGGAGGTTGGGGCCCGCAGTATTTT
TRBD2,-,TRBV28,TRBJ2-1,CAVSGKGNEQFF,TGTGCCGTGAGCGGGAAAGGCAATGAGCAGTTCTTC
-,-,TRBV13,TRBJ2-7,CASSHRQHGYEQYF,TGTGCCAGCAGCCACCGACAGCATGGGTACGAGCAGTACTTC
-,-,TRBV18,TRBJ2-5,CASSPEKETQYF,TGTGCCAGCTCACCAGAAAAAGAGACCCAGTACTTC
-,-,TRBV12-5,TRBJ1-3,CASAQESGNTIYF,TGTGCTAGTGCCCAGGAGTCTGGAAACACCATATATTTT
-,-,TRBV30,TRBJ1-4,CAWTQGATNEKLFF,TGTGCCTGGACACAGGGCGCAACTAATGAAAAACTGTTTTTT
-,once,TRBV29-1,TRBJ1-4,CSVEDPTRQFNEKLFF,TGCAGCGTTGAAGATCCCACTCGGCAGTTTAATGAAAAACTGTTTTTT
-,-,TRBV6-4,TRBJ2-3,CASSEGASGSSNTQYF,TGTGCCAGCAGTGAGGGGGCTAGCGGAAGCTCGAATACGCAGTATTTT
TRBD1,-,TRBV27,TRBJ2-5,CASSWDRGGTQYF,TGTGCCAGCAGTTGGGACAGGGGAGGGACCCAGTACTTC
-,-,TRBV6-1,TRBJ1-1,CASQMGHNTEAFF,TGTGCCTCACAAATGGGGCATAACACTGAAGCTTTCTTT
-,-,TRBV9,TRBJ1-3,CASSDGNTIYF,TGTGCCAGCAGCGACGGAAACACCATATATTTT
-,-,TRBV19,TRBJ1-5,CASKEGRFQPQHF,TGTGCCAGTAAGGAAGGGAGGTTTCAGCCCCAGCATTTT
-,-,TRBV2,TRBJ2-5,CASNTGPGVGTQYF,TGTGCCAGCAACACAGGGCCGGGAGTCGGGACCCAGTACTTC
-,-,TRBV7-9,TRBJ2-3,CASSLNKGGTQYF,TGTGCCAGCAGCCTAAACAAGGGGGGTACGCAGTATTTT
-,-,TRBV11-3,TRBJ2-7,CASSSDYYSYEQYF,TGCGCCAGCAGCTCGGACTACTACTCCTACGAGCAGTACTTC
TRBD1,-,TRBV10-3,TRBJ2-2,CAIRPRQGDNTGELFF,TGTGCCATCAGGCCGCGACAGGGCGATAACACCGGGGAGCTGTTTTTT
TRBD1,-,TRBV2,TRBJ1-5,CASSWDSLSNQPQHF,TGTGCCAGCAGTTGGGACAGTCTTAGCAATCAGCCCCAGCATTTT
TRBD2,-,TRBV29-1,TRBJ2-7,CSVGTSISYEQYF,TGCAGCGTCGGGACTAGCATCTCCTACGAGCAGTACTTC
TRBD1,-,TRBV6-7,TRBJ2-3,CASGGCTQGATDTQYF,TGTGCCAGTGGGGGTTGCACACAGGGGGCCACAGATACGCAGTATTTT
-,-,TRBV29-1,TRBJ1-2,CSAFPQDYYGYTF,TGCAGCGCCTTTCCACAAGATTACTATGGCTACACCTTC
-,-,TRBV11-3,TRBJ1-2,CASSPGQSFYGYTF,TGTGCCAGCAGCCCCGGACAGAGTTTCTATGGCTACACCTTC
-,-,TRBV27,TRBJ1-5,CASSTSAQPQHF,TGTGCCAGCAGTACCAGCGCTCAGCCCCAGCATTTT
-,-,TRBV9,TRBJ1-1,CASSRKRARDTEAFF,TGTGCCAGCAGCCGGAAGCGGGCGCGGGACACTGAAGCTTTCTTT
TRBD1,-,TRBV19,TRBJ1-1,CASSRRDRPVDTEAFF,TGTGCCAGTAGCCGCCGGGACAGACCCGTGGACACTGAAGCTTTCTTT
-,-,TRBV19,TRBJ1-1,CASSIGPTTGNTEAFF,TGTGCCAGTAGTATAGGCCCTACAACGGGGAACACTGAAGCTTTCTTT
TRBD2,-,TRBV12-5,TRBJ2-1,CASGFRSGLAGVLDNEQFF,TGTGCTAGTGGTTTCCGCTCGGGACTAGCGGGAGTCTTAGATAATGAGCAGTTCTTC
-,-,TRBV11-3,TRBJ1-1,CASSPGAGEAFF,TGTGCCAGCAGCCCAGGGGCAGGGGAAGCTTTCTTT
-,-,TRBV30,TRBJ2-7,CAWTGHYEQYF,TGTGCCTGGACAGGCCACTACGAGCAGTACTTC
TRBD1,-,TRBV5-1,TRBJ2-7,CASSPVGTGVEQYF,TGCGCCAGCAGCCCTGTGGGGACAGGGGTCGAGCAGTACTTC
-,-,TRBV13,TRBJ1-1,CASSYSTENTEAFF,TGTGCCAGCAGCTATTCGACGGAGAACACTGAAGCTTTCTTT
TRBD1,-,TRBV7-9,TRBJ1-4,CASSLVGQLNEKLFF,TGTGCCAGCAGCTTAGTGGGACAGCTAAATGAAAAACTGTTTTTT